This T cell receptor beta chain was found in a study of OX40 agonist ivuxolimab in advanced cancers. Background on the study: Among those enrolled, mean age was about 62 years (range roughly 20 to 80) and about 82% were male.

This table comes from immunoSEQ multiplex PCR, and its TCRdb copy is limited to in-frame clones, with some not included. The sample lists over 55,000 clones, 75% to 90% occurring once. Points from the study as a whole: It was not determined which antigens were specifically recognized by the peripheral T cells that had undergone clonal expansion.

Points on this clone: Antigen specificity is unknown.

This CDR3 has 18 residues. Germline V CDR1 and CDR2: LGHNT, FRNRAP. V lost 1 base and J lost 4; bases outside the gene matches: 13. Sequenced material: CD4+ or CD8+ T cells sorted from blood, taken in a trial of the OX40 agonist ivuxolimab. The genes are TRBV12-5 and TRBJ2-1; 7 nucleotides match TRBD2. The TCR originated in an adult with an advanced solid tumor such as melanoma, head and neck, liver or kidney cancer. DNA for the CDR3: TGTGCTAGTGGTTTGGCCCCACTCGGGGCTAGCGGATACAATGAGCAGTTCTTC. It specifies CASGLAPLGASGYNEQFF. Full variable domain (rest looked up from reference TRBV12-5 and TRBJ2-1): DARVTQTPRHKVTEMGQEVTMRCQPILGHNTVFWYRQTMMQGLELLAYFRNRAPLDDSGMPKDRFSAEMPDATLATLKIQPSEPRDSAVYFCASGLAPLGASGYNEQFFGPGTRLTVL.